The 12 T cell receptor beta chains below were found in one sample sequenced in a study of beta chain features in type 1 diabetes. The authors reverse transcribed all of the isolated RNA, so sequencing captured expressed TCRB transcripts. The assay was immunoSEQ multiplex PCR, and TCRdb's table has in-frame clones only and misses some. The sample records about 360,000 clones, around 12% being singletons. The sequencing input was naive CD4+ T cells from blood. The source of these receptors is a man aged 18 to 29 in good health.

The table lists this clone with a few counts. The chain links TRBV19 to TRBJ2-1; 7 bases are a match to TRBD2. J gave up 7 bases and V 1 base, and 7 bases lay outside the gene matches. There are 15 residues in the CDR3. The germline V gene has CDR1 LNHDA and CDR2 SQIVND (reference sequence). The CDR3 bases are TGTGCCAGTAGTATAGGGGGGAGGGCCCCAAATGAGCAGTTCTTC. Residues: CASSIGGRAPNEQFF.

The V and J genes are TRBV27 and TRBJ2-7; possible D gene TRBD1, 6 bases. Trimming removed 6 bases at V and 3 bases at J, with 12 bases between. CDR3 length equals 13 residues. From germline, CDR1 is MNHEY and CDR2 SMNVEV (reference sequence). The CDR3 loop is CASSLTTGYEQYF. The DNA of the CDR3 is TGTGCCAGCAGCCTAACGACAGGCTACGAGCAGTACTTC.

The rearrangement uses TRBV29-1 and TRBJ1-3; D remains unclear. CDR1 is SQVTM and CDR2 is ANQGSEA in the germline V gene. Deletions cut 2 bases from V and 2 bases from J, with 7 bases between. The length of the CDR3 is 13 residues. The CDR3 sequence: CSVETAPGNTIYF. In nucleotides, the CDR3 is TGCAGCGTTGAAACAGCTCCTGGAAACACCATATATTTT.

This chain connects TRBV5-1 to TRBJ2-5, with 8 bases aligning to TRBD1. The CDR3 totals 15 residues. Germline loops: CDR1 SGHRS, CDR2 YFSETQ. The V and J ends lost 0 bases and 4 bases, in that order; junction bases with no gene match: 5. The CDR3 DNA reads as TGCGCCAGCAGCTTGGGGTTCGGACAGGGAGAGACCCAGTACTTC. The encoded protein is CASSLGFGQGETQYF.

J is TRBJ2-7 and V is TRBV2, with a tentative D call TRBD2 (5 bases). Germline V gives CDR1 SNHLY, CDR2 FYNNEI. The CDR3 has 13 amino acids. The V gene lost 4 bases and the J gene lost 1 base, with 8 bases spanning the gap. CDR3 loop: CASSVGRSYEQYF. CDR3 in DNA: TGTGCCAGCAGTGTGGGGAGATCCTACGAGCAGTACTTC.

V usage is TRBV5-1 and J usage is TRBJ2-1; the match to TRBD2 covers 9 bases. CDR3 length: 15 residues. Trimming took 3 bases from V and 0 from J; bases not matched to a gene: 1. Germline V lookup: CDR1 SGHRS, CDR2 YFSETQ. The CDR3, as DNA: TGCGCCAGCAGCTGGACTAGCGACTCCTACAATGAGCAGTTCTTC. Translating gives CASSWTSDSYNEQFF.

This clone has more than one count but fewer than ten. The CDR3 sequence: CASRRLGGSSYEQYF. Here the CDR3 DNA reads TGTGCCAGCAGGAGGTTAGGGGGATCGTCCTACGAGCAGTACTTC. The rearrangement joins TRBV6-5 to TRBJ2-7; D may be TRBD1 (6 bases). Germline CDR1 reads MNHEY; CDR2 reads SVGAGI. The CDR3 has 15 residues. The V end lost 6 bases, the J end lost 1 base, and 16 bases lay between the germline ends.

In this sample, this clone turned up a few times. V gene TRBV7-9 combines with J gene TRBJ2-1, with 11 bases aligning to TRBD1. V was pared by 6 bases and J by 9 bases, with 4 bases of the junction left unmatched. CDR1 is SEHNR and CDR2 is FQNEAQ in the germline V gene (reference sequence). The CDR3 covers 13 residues. For the CDR3, the DNA is TGTGCCAGCAGGGACAGGGGGCTTGGTGAGCAGTTCTTC. It yields the protein CASRDRGLGEQFF.

Only a few counts were recorded for this clone. V gene TRBV19 combines with J gene TRBJ2-3, with 8 positions matching TRBD2. The CDR3 is 16 residues long. Germline V gene lookup returns CDR1 LNHDA and CDR2 SQIVND (reference sequence). Losses at the gene ends were 5 bases for V and 4 bases for J; bases not matched to a gene: 11. The CDR3 loop is CASSPPGLEVADTQYF. CDR3 bases: TGTGCCAGTAGTCCTCCGGGACTAGAGGTCGCAGATACGCAGTATTTT. Variable domain in full (rest from reference TRBV19 and TRBJ2-3): DGGITQSPKYLFRKEGQNVTLSCEQNLNHDAMYWYRQDPGQGLRLIYYSQIVNDFQKGDIAEGYSVSREKKESFPLTVTSAQKNPTAFYLCASSPPGLEVADTQYFGPGTRLTVL.

This clone was counted only a few times. The chain links TRBV7-8 to TRBJ1-6; D gene unclear. The CDR3 length is 16 residues. The germline V and J ends were trimmed by 4 bases and 0 bases, with 10 bases remaining between them. The germline V gene has CDR1 SGHVS and CDR2 FQNEAQ. The CDR3 sequence: CASSSAGRSYNSPLHF. In DNA form, the CDR3 reads TGTGCCAGCAGCTCTGCCGGTCGCTCCTATAATTCACCCCTCCACTTT.

This clone has just a few counts. The chain employs TRBV18 and TRBJ2-1; TRBD2 matches 7 bases. The length of the CDR3 is 15 residues. The V gene end was trimmed by 0 bases and the J gene end by 7 bases; junction bases not matched to a gene: 6. Germline CDR1 is KGHSH and CDR2 is LQKENI. The CDR3 DNA follows: TGTGCCAGCTCACCACCGGTGGGAGGGAAGAATGAGCAGTTCTTC. Translation gives CASSPPVGGKNEQFF.

This clone came up many times. DNA for the CDR3: TGTGCCAGCAGCCGATCCGCCGGTTCTGGGGCCAACGTCCTGACTTTC. It is translated as CASSRSAGSGANVLTF. The rearrangement joins TRBV9 to TRBJ2-6; D ambiguous. The CDR3 loop spans 16 amino acids. The germline V gene encodes CDR1 SGDLS and CDR2 YYNGEE. Deletions cut 4 bases from V and 1 base from J, with 12 bases between.